This T cell receptor (beta chain) comes out of a study of blood T cell repertoires in COVID-19. Germline CDR1 and CDR2: MGHRA and YSYEKL. The V and J ends lost 3 bases and 6 bases, in that order; junction bases with no gene match: 4. The CDR3 extends over 13 amino acids. Assay used: immunoSEQ multiplex PCR; TCRdb lists only in-frame clones, some missing. The sample carries about 170,000 clones, about 80% recorded once. The material sequenced was peripheral blood. The V gene is TRBV4-1, the J gene TRBJ1-1, with 7 bases identical to TRBD1. The receptor's source is a human donor with acute or convalescent COVID-19. The donor label of this sample is uncertain. CDR3 sequence: CASSQQGGPEAFF. The CDR3 DNA is TGCGCCAGCAGCCAGCAGGGGGGTCCTGAAGCTTTCTTT.